This T cell receptor (beta chain) appears in the sequencing data of a study of post-analysis software for immune sequencing data. The V end lost 0 bases, the J end lost 8 bases, and 7 bases lay between the germline ends. Germline assignment: CDR1 SGHDN and CDR2 FVKESK. The CDR3 extends over 12 amino acids. With respect to this clonotype: Its antigen is undetermined.

The TCR beta cDNA libraries contained unique molecular identifiers. Each sample of about 0.95 to 11 million input T cells yielded around 500,000 cDNA molecules, so each molecule approximated one T cell. TCRdb independently ran MiXCR on the PCR reads; one entry per CDR3 protein. The top ten hold roughly 4.4% of the sample, which has 800,000 to 950,000 distinct CDR3 sequences, around 53% seen once. Findings and caveats of the study: Higher frequency in patients than in controls was seen for roughly five TRBV segments, with TRBV5-6, TRBV5-1 and TRBV20-1 among them.

The sequence was obtained from a girl aged 5 to 17 with multiple sclerosis. The rearrangement uses TRBV14 and TRBJ1-2, with D unclear. Sequences were obtained from blood. CDR3 coding DNA: TGTGCCAGCAGCCAAGATACTCGCGGCTACACCTTC. This encodes CASSQDTRGYTF.